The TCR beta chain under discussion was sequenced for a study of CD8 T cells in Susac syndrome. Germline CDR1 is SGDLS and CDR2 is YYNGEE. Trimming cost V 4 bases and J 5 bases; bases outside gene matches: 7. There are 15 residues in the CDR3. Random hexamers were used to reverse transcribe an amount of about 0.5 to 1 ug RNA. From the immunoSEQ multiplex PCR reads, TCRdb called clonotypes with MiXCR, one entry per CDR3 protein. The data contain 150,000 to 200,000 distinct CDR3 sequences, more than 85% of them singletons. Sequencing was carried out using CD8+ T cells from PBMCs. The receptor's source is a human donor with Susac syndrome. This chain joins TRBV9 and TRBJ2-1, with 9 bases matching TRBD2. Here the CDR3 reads CASSPSGAENNEQFF. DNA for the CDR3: TGTGCCAGCAGCCCTAGCGGGGCCGAGAACAATGAGCAGTTCTTC.